This TCR beta chain is drawn from a study of blood T cell repertoires in COVID-19. Across the whole study: PBMCs, B-cell-depleted T cells, or T cells provided the cDNA or gDNA that made up the material.

Recovery meant two consecutive negative NP/OP PCR tests, professional clearance, or resolved symptoms. Source study methods: Amplification with reference gene primers provided the estimates of nucleated cell counts. Assay used: immunoSEQ multiplex PCR; TCRdb lists only in-frame clones, some missing. V, J and clone size were drawn from that table, and D and trimming were deduced from the DNA. This sample has 150,000 to 200,000 clones, with approximately 88% found just once. Trimming took 5 bases from V and 3 from J; bases not matched to a gene: 13. The germline gives CDR1 SGHTA, CDR2 FQGNSA. This CDR3 is 18 amino acids long.

The origin of this receptor is an older woman who had recovered from COVID-19. The V call is TRBV7-2, the J call TRBJ2-2; 9 bases agree with TRBD1. The sample comprised PBMCs or T cells enriched from blood (not recorded which). CDR3 loop: CASSLGTGRFVYTGELFF. CDR3 DNA: TGTGCCAGCAGCCTAGGGACAGGGCGGTTTGTATACACCGGGGAGCTGTTTTTT.